This T cell receptor (beta chain) is from a study of blood T cell repertoires in COVID-19. About the study: Samples came from the United States, Italy and Spain, spanning acute and convalescent COVID-19.

V trimming: 5 bases; J trimming: 8 bases; junction bases outside the gene matches: 11. The CDR3 length is 15 residues. Germline assignment: CDR1 MNHEY and CDR2 SMNVEV (reference sequence). Generated by immunoSEQ multiplex PCR, the TCRdb table keeps only in-frame clones and is missing some. The sample records under 400,000 clones, over 85% being singletons. The chain carries TRBV27 and TRBJ1-4, with TRBD1 matching 7 bases. This clonotype originated in a woman aged 60-75 years with COVID-19, enrolled during active disease. Sample: peripheral blood. Here the CDR3 reads CASSQEVRGREKLFF. The DNA for the CDR3 is TGTGCCAGCAGTCAGGAGGTGAGGGGGCGAGAAAAACTGTTTTTT.